This paragraph covers one T cell receptor beta chain sequence. The source of the sample is a study of T-cell reconstitution after alpha-beta-depleted transplantation in children. As it was prepared, the TCRbeta library received unique molecular identifiers. In TCRdb, the PCR reads were re-called with MiXCR into one record per CDR3 protein. Of 200,000 to 250,000 distinct CDR3 sequences in the sample, approximately 12% were seen once. The source is a human donor who donated a stem cell graft to a child with acute lymphoblastic leukemia. Sequenced material: PBMCs from the stem cell graft donor, taken from the stem cell graft.

The CDR3 DNA follows: TGTGCCAGCTCACCTCGGACTCCTCCTAACTATGGCTACACCTTC. Translation gives CASSPRTPPNYGYTF. The chain has TRBV18 and TRBJ1-2; D is unresolved. The germline V gene has CDR1 KGHSH and CDR2 LQKENI. Trimming pared 3 bases from V and 0 bases from J, leaving 11 bases between. The CDR3 loop spans 15 amino acids.